The 9 T cell receptor beta chains below all came from one sample that was sequenced in a study of identical twins. TCRdb itself ran the 5' RACE reads through MiXCR, one entry per CDR3 protein. The sample lists hundreds of thousands of distinct CDR3 sequences; roughly 6% were seen once. Sequencing was carried out using naive T cells sorted from blood. The receptor set was obtained from a young man in good health.

Worth noting for this clonotype: Since a much larger clone is just one base distant, this may be a read error. CDR3 in amino acids: CASRPGTEEFF. CDR3 sequence (DNA): TGTGCCAGCAGACCCGGGACAGAGGAGTTCTTC. V is TRBV7-9 and J is TRBJ2-1, with 7 nucleotides matching TRBD1. CDR3 size: 11 residues. J lost 14 bases, V lost 6 bases, and 7 bases had no gene match. Germline V gene data show CDR1 as SEHNR and CDR2 as FQNEAQ (reference sequence).

Note on this clonotype: A single base separates this from a much larger clone, so it may be a read error. This chain links TRBV5-1 with TRBJ2-7; D unclear. The J call may be wrong; the DNA end is better matched by TRBJ2-1. The germline V gene encodes CDR1 SGHRS and CDR2 YFSETQ. The CDR3 sequence is 14 residues long. The CDR3 sequence is CASKVNEFTYEQFF. The CDR3 nucleotides are TGCGCCAGCAAGGTTAATGAGTTTACCTACGAGCAGTTCTTC.

This clonotype occurred many times. CDR3 loop: CASRIQGGNEKLFF. In nucleotides, the CDR3 is TGCGCCAGCAGAATACAGGGGGGGAATGAAAAACTGTTTTTT. V gene TRBV5-1 combines with J gene TRBJ1-4; 8 nucleotides line up with TRBD1. The CDR3 sequence is 14 residues long. CDR1 and CDR2 from the germline V gene are SGHRS and YFSETQ. V trimming: 5 bases; J trimming: 5 bases; junction bases outside the gene matches: 5.

As to this clonotype: Mismatch with germline at one junction end may stem from a read error. The chain couples TRBV3-1 to TRBJ2-1, with a weak D call TRBD2 (5 bases). Germline V gene sequence: CDR1 LGHDT, CDR2 YNNKEL (reference sequence). This CDR3 is built from 12 residues. The CDR3: CASSQEPAGHIF. Written as DNA, the CDR3 is TGTGCCAGCAGCCAAGAGCCGGCGGGCCACATCTTC.

The gene calls are TRBV7-9 and TRBJ2-5; 7 nucleotides line up with TRBD2. This CDR3 is built from 15 residues. CDR1 and CDR2 (germline): SEHNR, FQNEAQ (reference sequence). V lost 5 bases and J lost 5; bases outside the gene matches: 11. Here the CDR3 DNA reads TGTGCCAGCAGCCATGAGGCGGGAGAGAGGGAGACCCAGTACTTC. Its translation: CASSHEAGERETQYF.

This clonotype appeared many times. V and J are TRBV29-1 and TRBJ2-1; TRBD2 aligns across 8 bases. Looked up from germline, CDR1 is SQVTM and CDR2 is ANQGSEA. The junction had 11 bases not matched to a gene; V was cut back by 7 bases and J by 0 bases. The CDR3 runs 16 residues. The CDR3 DNA reads TGCAGCGAACGGTTGGCCAGCGGGGGCTCCTACAATGAGCAGTTCTTC. It specifies CSERLASGGSYNEQFF.

The chain joins TRBV7-9 to TRBJ2-7, with 7 positions matching TRBD1. The J segment lost 5 bases and the V segment lost 4 bases, leaving 8 bases of the junction unmatched. The CDR3 contains 14 residues. Germline CDR1 SEHNR, CDR2 FQNEAQ (reference sequence). In nucleotides, the CDR3 is TGTGCCAGCAGCTCCAGACAGGGCGTCCACGAGCAGTACTTC. Translated: CASSSRQGVHEQYF.

This chain links TRBV25-1 with TRBJ2-1; 9 bases agree with TRBD2. V shed 4 bases and J 8 bases; nucleotides not matched to a gene: 9. CDR3 length: 15 residues. Germline V gene sequence: CDR1 MGHDK, CDR2 SYGVNS. The DNA for the CDR3 is TGTGCCAGCAGTGGCATCGGGACTAGCCCGCATGAGCAGTTCTTC. Residues: CASSGIGTSPHEQFF.

In this sample, this clonotype turned up a few times. The CDR3 bases are TGTGCCAGTAGTATCTTGGAAAACACAGATACGCAGTATTTT. It specifies CASSILENTDTQYF. The chain employs TRBV19 and TRBJ2-3; no clear D. This CDR3 comprises 14 residues. CDR1 is LNHDA, CDR2 SQIVND, per germline (reference sequence). V gave up 3 bases and J gave up 2 bases, with 9 bases separating them.